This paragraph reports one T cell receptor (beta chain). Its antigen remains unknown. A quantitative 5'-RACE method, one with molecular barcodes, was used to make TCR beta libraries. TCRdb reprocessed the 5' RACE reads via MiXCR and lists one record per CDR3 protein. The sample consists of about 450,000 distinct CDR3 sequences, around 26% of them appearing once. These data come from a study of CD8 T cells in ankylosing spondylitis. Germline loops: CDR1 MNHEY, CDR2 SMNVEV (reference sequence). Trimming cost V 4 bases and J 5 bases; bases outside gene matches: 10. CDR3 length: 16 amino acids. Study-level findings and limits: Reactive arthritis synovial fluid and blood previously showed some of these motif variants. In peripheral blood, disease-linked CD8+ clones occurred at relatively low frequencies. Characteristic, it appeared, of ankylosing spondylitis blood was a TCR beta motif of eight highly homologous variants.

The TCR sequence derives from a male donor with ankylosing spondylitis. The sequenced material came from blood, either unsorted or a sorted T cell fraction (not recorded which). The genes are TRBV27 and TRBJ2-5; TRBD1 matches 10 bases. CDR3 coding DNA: TGTGCCAGCAGTTCCCGGGACAGGGGATTCCGGGAGACCCAGTACTTC. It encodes CASSSRDRGFRETQYF.